The sequence of this T cell receptor (beta chain) was determined in a study of cytomegalovirus exposure and HLA in healthy donors. Study results and limitations: Prior analysis indicated that the majority of TCR beta V segments exhibited productivity approximately 87% or approximately 30% of the time.

The primer mix had 60 Vbeta and 13 Jbeta primers. Generated by immunoSEQ multiplex PCR, the TCRdb table keeps only in-frame clones and is missing some. Seen here are about 140,000 clones, around 10% observed once, and the top ten hold around 7%. Regarding this clone: Its antigen is not identified.

The CDR3 has 16 amino acids. Germline CDR1 LGHNA, CDR2 YNFKEQ. Trimming removed 0 bases from V and 8 bases from J, with 14 bases in between. The chain combines TRBV4-2 with TRBJ1-6; the D gene is possibly TRBD1 (6 bases). The TCR was taken from a woman aged 35 to 49 in good health and CMV-seropositive. The sequencing sample was made of PBMCs. CDR3 sequence: CASSQDQGSFHSPLHF. The CDR3 bases are TGTGCCAGCAGCCAAGATCAGGGGTCTTTTCATTCACCCCTCCACTTT.